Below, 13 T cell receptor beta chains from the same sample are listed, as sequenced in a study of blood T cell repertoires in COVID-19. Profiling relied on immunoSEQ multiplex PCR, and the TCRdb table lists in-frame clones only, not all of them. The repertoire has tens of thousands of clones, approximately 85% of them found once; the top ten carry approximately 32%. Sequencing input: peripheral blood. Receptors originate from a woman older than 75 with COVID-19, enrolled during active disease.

The CDR3 is CASSLQPSSYNSPLHF. Written as DNA, the CDR3 is TGTGCCAGCAGTTTACAGCCTAGCTCCTATAATTCACCCCTCCACTTT. The genes are TRBV27 and TRBJ1-6; no firm D call. The length of the CDR3 is 16 residues. Germline V CDR1 and CDR2: MNHEY, SMNVEV (reference sequence). V shed 2 bases and J shed 0 bases, with 8 bases lying between them.

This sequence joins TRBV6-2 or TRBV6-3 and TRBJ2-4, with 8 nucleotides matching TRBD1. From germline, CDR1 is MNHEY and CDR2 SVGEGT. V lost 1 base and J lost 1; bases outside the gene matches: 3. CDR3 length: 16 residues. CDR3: CASSYWQGAAKNIQYF. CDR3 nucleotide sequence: TGTGCCAGCAGTTACTGGCAGGGGGCGGCCAAAAACATTCAGTACTTC.

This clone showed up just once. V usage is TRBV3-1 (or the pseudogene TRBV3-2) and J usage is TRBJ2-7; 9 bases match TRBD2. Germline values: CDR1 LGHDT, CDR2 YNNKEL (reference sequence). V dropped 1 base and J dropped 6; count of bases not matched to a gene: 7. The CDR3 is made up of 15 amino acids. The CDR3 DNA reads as TGTGCCAGCAGCCAAGTAATAGCGGGAGCCTCCGAGCAGTACTTC. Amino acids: CASSQVIAGASEQYF.

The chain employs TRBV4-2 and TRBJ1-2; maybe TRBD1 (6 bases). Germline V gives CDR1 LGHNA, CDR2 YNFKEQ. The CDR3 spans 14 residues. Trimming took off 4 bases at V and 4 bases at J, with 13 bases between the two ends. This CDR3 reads CASSRALDSYGYTF. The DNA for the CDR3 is TGTGCCAGCAGCCGGGCCCTGGACAGCTATGGCTACACCTTC.

Written as DNA, the CDR3 is TGCGCCAGCAGCCAAGATACACGGGGATGGACTGAAGCTTTCTTT. It translates to CASSQDTRGWTEAFF. The V call is TRBV4-3, the J call TRBJ1-1; D unclear. The germline CDR1 and CDR2 sequences are LGHNA and YSLEER. V lost 0 bases, J lost 5 bases, and 13 bases lay in between. The length of the CDR3 is 15 residues.

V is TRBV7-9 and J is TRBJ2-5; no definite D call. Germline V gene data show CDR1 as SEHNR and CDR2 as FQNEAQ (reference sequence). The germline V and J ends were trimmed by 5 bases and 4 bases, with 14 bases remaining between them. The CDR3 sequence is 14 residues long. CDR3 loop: CASSLLGVGETQYF. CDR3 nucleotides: TGTGCCAGCAGCCTCCTAGGTGTGGGAGAGACCCAGTACTTC.

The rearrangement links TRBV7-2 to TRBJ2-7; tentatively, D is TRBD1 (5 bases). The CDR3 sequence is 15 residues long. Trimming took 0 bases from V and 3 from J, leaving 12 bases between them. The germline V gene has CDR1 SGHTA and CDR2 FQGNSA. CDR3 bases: TGTGCCAGCAGCTTAGCCCTGACAGCCAGCTACGAGCAGTACTTC. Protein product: CASSLALTASYEQYF.

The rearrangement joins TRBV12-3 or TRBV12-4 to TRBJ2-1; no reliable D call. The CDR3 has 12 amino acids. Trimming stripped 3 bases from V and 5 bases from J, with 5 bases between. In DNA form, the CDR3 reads TGTGCCAGCAGTTTCCGGGACAATGAGCAGTTCTTC. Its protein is CASSFRDNEQFF.

In DNA, the CDR3 is TGTGCCAGCAGCCTTGGGGGCAGCACGCAGTATTTT. This gives the protein CASSLGGSTQYF. The chain carries TRBV12-3 or TRBV12-4 and TRBJ2-3, with a weak D call TRBD1 (6 bases). V was clipped by 6 bases and J by 9 bases, with 13 bases between them. The CDR3 has 12 residues.

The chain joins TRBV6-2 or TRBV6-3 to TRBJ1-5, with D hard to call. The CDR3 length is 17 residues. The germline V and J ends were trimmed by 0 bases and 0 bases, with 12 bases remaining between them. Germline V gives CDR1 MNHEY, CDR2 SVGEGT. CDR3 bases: TGTGCCAGCAGTTACTCGAAGTTCGACTATAGCAATCAGCCCCAGCATTTT. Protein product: CASSYSKFDYSNQPQHF.

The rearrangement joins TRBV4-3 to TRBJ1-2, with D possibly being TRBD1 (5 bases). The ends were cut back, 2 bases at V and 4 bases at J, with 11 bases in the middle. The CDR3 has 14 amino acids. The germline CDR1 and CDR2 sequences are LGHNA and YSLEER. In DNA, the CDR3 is TGCGCCAGCAGCCAACAGGGAACGGGCTATGGCTACACCTTC. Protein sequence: CASSQQGTGYGYTF.

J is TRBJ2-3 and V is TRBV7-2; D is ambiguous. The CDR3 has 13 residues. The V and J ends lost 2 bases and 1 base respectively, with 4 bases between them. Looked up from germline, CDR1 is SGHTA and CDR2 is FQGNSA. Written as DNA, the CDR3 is TGTGCCAGCAGCTTACTCGGCACAGATACGCAGTATTTT. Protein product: CASSLLGTDTQYF.

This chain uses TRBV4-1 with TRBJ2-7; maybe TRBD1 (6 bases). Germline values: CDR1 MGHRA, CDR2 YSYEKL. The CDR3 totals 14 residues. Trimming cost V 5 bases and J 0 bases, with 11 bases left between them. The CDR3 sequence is CASSTDRTSYEQYF. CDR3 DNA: TGCGCCAGCAGCACGGACAGAACCTCCTACGAGCAGTACTTC.